These 3 T cell receptor beta chains were all obtained from the same sample, sequenced in a study of shared clonotypes between healthy human individuals (dated by TCRdb to the early 2020s). Receptor libraries were prepared by the immunoSEQ multiplex PCR assay. This immuneACCESS table, as held by TCRdb, lists in-frame sequences with V and J called but not all clones. Of the missing ones, under half trace to an unresolved V gene in checked studies; the others have no known cause. The sample contains 2 million or so clones, 85% to 95% of them found a single time. In total, the top ten clones hold 0.13% of the sample. The sequenced sample consisted of naive CD4+ T cells sorted from blood. The label giving this sample's cell subset or site can be read as: CD45RA+ positively selected. These receptors all stem from a man aged 18 to 30 in good health.

This clone appeared a single time. DNA of the CDR3: TGTGCCAGCAGCTTAGGGGACAGAAACCAAGAGACCCAGTACTTC. As protein: CASSLGDRNQETQYF. The rearrangement uses TRBV11-2 and TRBJ2-5; 7 bases are shared with TRBD1. Germline V gene sequence: CDR1 SGHAT, CDR2 FQNNGV. CDR3 length: 15 residues. V lost 1 base to trimming and J lost 0 bases; unmatched junction nucleotides: 2.

A note on this clone: Other DNA sequences of this sample code for an identical CDR3. The CDR3 sequence: CASSFLHQPQHF. The DNA for the CDR3 is TGTGCCAGCAGTTTTCTCCATCAGCCCCAGCATTTT. V gene TRBV27 combines with J gene TRBJ1-5; D is ambiguous. This CDR3 has 12 amino acids. Trimming pared 3 bases from V and 5 bases from J, leaving 5 bases between. Germline lookup yields CDR1 MNHEY and CDR2 SMNVEV (reference sequence).

The chain recombines TRBV4-1 with TRBJ2-1; D is undetermined. Germline lookup yields CDR1 MGHRA and CDR2 YSYEKL. There are 16 residues in the CDR3. With 4 bases removed from V and 7 bases from J, the gap between germline ends came to 20 bases. The CDR3 nucleotides read TGCGCCAGCAGCCCCGGCCTTGGCCTCGGCCGGAATGAGCAGTTCTTC. Its protein is CASSPGLGLGRNEQFF.